This T cell receptor (beta chain) came from a study of T cells in Graves' hyperthyroidism and ophthalmopathy. Germline V gives CDR1 DFQATT, CDR2 SNEGSKA (reference sequence). This CDR3 has 14 residues. Losses at the gene ends were 3 bases for V and 3 bases for J; bases not matched to a gene: 6. This clonotype appeared a few times. Template material for amplifying TCR beta CDR3 regions consisted of RNA transcripts. HTBI primers were used for first-round RT-PCR of the TCR CDR3. TCRdb processed the multiplex PCR reads anew with MiXCR; each CDR3 protein has one entry. The data hold around 580,000 distinct CDR3 sequences, with about 45% observed a single time.

This rearrangement joins TRBV20-1 to TRBJ2-7; the match to TRBD1 covers 9 bases. The sequencing input was peripheral blood or thyroid tissue (not recorded which). This sequence originates from a woman aged 18-29 years with Graves' hyperthyroidism. This CDR3 reads CSARPEGQGYEQYF. Here the CDR3 DNA reads TGCAGTGCTAGGCCAGAGGGACAGGGCTACGAGCAGTACTTC.